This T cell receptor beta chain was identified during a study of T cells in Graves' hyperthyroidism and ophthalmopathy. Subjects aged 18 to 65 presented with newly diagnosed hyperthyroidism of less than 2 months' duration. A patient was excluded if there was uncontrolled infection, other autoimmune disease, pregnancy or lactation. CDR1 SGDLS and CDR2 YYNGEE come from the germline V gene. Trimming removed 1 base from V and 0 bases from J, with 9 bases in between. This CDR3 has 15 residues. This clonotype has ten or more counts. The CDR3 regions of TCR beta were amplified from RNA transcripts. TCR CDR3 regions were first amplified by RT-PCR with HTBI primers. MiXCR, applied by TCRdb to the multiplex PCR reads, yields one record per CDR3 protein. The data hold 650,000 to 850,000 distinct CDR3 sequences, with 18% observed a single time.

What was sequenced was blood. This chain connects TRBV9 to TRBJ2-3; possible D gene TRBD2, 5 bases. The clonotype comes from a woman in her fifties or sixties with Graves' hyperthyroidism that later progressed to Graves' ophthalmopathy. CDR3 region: CASSVLTGSTDTQYF. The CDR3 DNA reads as TGTGCCAGCAGCGTATTAACGGGGAGCACAGATACGCAGTATTTT.